Sequencing of this TCR beta chain was carried out in a study of Ad26.COV2.S vaccination and SARS-CoV-2 variants. As for the study in general: The Ad26.COV2.S arm of the COV1001 trial was where the donor was placed. Each vaccinee took Ad26.COV2.S intramuscularly, once or twice 56 days apart. Study-level results: Analyses of TCR breadth and depth may have underestimated total T cell responses.

This CDR3 has 15 residues. Germline trimming cut 1 base from V and 5 bases from J; bases unmatched to any gene: 9. Germline CDR1 SGHNT, CDR2 YYREEE (reference sequence). The treatment was: 19 received Ad26.COV2.S at low or high dose, single or two shots; about 5 received placebo; per-sample allocation not given. It was on day 63 after the first vaccine or placebo injection that samples were taken. This clone has only one observation. Its specificity is not known. Profiled with immunoSEQ multiplex PCR; TCRdb holds only in-frame clones, not every one. The profile shows 300,000 to 400,000 clones, about 85% of them singletons.

The receptor comes from a person between 18 and 65 years old who received the Ad26.COV2.S COVID-19 vaccine or a placebo. This sequence joins TRBV5-4 and TRBJ2-7, with 7 bases fitting TRBD1. The specimen was peripheral blood, collected in a trial of Ad26.COV2.S vaccine versus placebo. CDR3 protein: CASSLFGTEKDEQYF. The CDR3, as DNA: TGTGCCAGCAGCTTGTTCGGGACAGAAAAGGACGAGCAGTACTTC.